A single sample is the source of the 13 T cell receptor beta chains below, sequenced in a study of cytomegalovirus exposure and HLA in healthy donors listed by TCRdb under 2017. The method behind the library was the immunoSEQ multiplex PCR assay. For the multiplex PCR, a mixture combining 60 forward primers for TCR Vbeta segments and 13 reverse primers for TCR Jbeta segments was used. Drawn from immuneACCESS, this table holds only the in-frame rearrangements with V and J called that TCRdb kept. Clones are partly lost; checked studies trace under half to an unresolved V gene and leave the rest unexplained. This sample comprises 85,000 to 120,000 clones, roughly 76% of them detected only once. The top ten hold under 8% of the sample. What was sequenced was PBMCs. The receptors originated from a woman between 50 and 59 years old in good health and CMV-seropositive.

This chain connects TRBV11-2 to TRBJ2-7; D is perhaps TRBD1 (6 bases). Germline CDR1 and CDR2: SGHAT and FQNNGV. The CDR3 sequence is 15 residues long. The V and J ends lost 8 bases and 7 bases respectively, with 24 bases between them. The CDR3 loop is CASALEGVRGREQYF. The CDR3 DNA reads as TGTGCCAGCGCCTTAGAGGGGGTCAGGGGCAGGGAGCAGTACTTC.

The rearrangement uses TRBV5-1 and TRBJ2-2; TRBD1 aligns across 7 bases. Per the germline V gene, CDR1 is SGHRS and CDR2 is YFSETQ. Germline trimming cut 3 bases from V and 2 bases from J; bases unmatched to any gene: 7. CDR3 length equals 16 residues. The CDR3: CASSSSPGGNTGELFF. The CDR3 DNA sequence: TGCGCCAGCAGCTCCTCCCCAGGGGGAAACACCGGGGAGCTGTTTTTT.

This clone was found once. The V and J genes are TRBV19 and TRBJ1-4; 10 bases agree with TRBD1. Germline V gene lookup returns CDR1 LNHDA and CDR2 SQIVND (reference sequence). The CDR3 extends over 16 amino acids. V lost 5 bases to trimming and J lost 2 bases; unmatched junction nucleotides: 5. CDR3 bases: TGTGCCAGTAGTTTCCCGGGACAGGGGACTAATGAAAAACTGTTTTTT. As protein: CASSFPGQGTNEKLFF.

This clone was found a few times. The rearrangement links TRBV6-6 to TRBJ1-6; no definite D call. Trimming removed 4 bases at V and 15 bases at J, with 10 bases between. This CDR3 is built from 11 residues. The germline V gene has CDR1 MNHNY and CDR2 SVGAGI (reference sequence). Here the CDR3 DNA reads TGTGCCAGCAGTTTCCAGGACTTCCTCCACTTT. As protein: CASSFQDFLHF.

This clone is a singleton in its sample. The CDR3 reads CASTEPGSNTEAFF. DNA of the CDR3: TGTGCCAGCACCGAACCGGGTTCGAACACTGAAGCTTTCTTT. The chain links TRBV28 to TRBJ1-1; no definite D call. Germline values: CDR1 MDHEN, CDR2 SYDVKM. CDR3 length: 14 amino acids. V lost 7 bases and J 1 base, leaving 13 bases between the germline ends. The whole variable domain, filled in from reference TRBV28 and TRBJ1-1, reads DVKVTQSSRYLVKRTGEKVFLECVQDMDHENMFWYRQDPGLGLRLIYFSYDVKMKEKGDIPEGYSVSREKKERFSLILESASTNQTSMYLCASTEPGSNTEAFFGQGTRLTVV.

The chain employs TRBV27 and TRBJ2-3, with TRBD2 matching over 11 bases. The junction had 5 bases not matched to a gene; V was cut back by 2 bases and J by 1 base. Per germline, CDR1 MNHEY and CDR2 SMNVEV (reference sequence). The CDR3 is 17 residues long. The CDR3 here is CASSLIAGGLGTDTQYF. The CDR3 DNA sequence: TGTGCCAGCAGTTTAATAGCGGGGGGGCTAGGCACAGATACGCAGTATTTT.

The V gene is TRBV5-6, the J gene TRBJ2-5, with 9 bases that match TRBD1. TRBJ2-7 explains the end of the DNA better; the J call may be wrong. The CDR3 contains 13 residues. Germline CDR1 is SGHDT and CDR2 is YYEEEE. The CDR3 loop is CASSYRGPYEQYF. The CDR3 nucleotides read TGTGCCAGCAGCTACAGGGGGCCCTACGAGCAGTACTTC.

This sequence joins TRBV6-5 and TRBJ2-3, with 8 bases that match TRBD1. Germline V gives CDR1 MNHEY, CDR2 SVGAGI. The CDR3 has 16 residues. Trimming at V came to 0 bases and at J to 4 bases, leaving 6 bases not matched to a gene. CDR3 residues: CASSYSQGATSDTQYF. CDR3 in DNA: TGTGCCAGCAGTTACTCGCAGGGGGCGACTTCAGATACGCAGTATTTT.

The table lists this clone with a few counts. V and J are TRBV28 and TRBJ1-1; 10 bases align to TRBD1. The CDR3 sequence is 15 residues long. Trimming took 8 bases from V and 7 from J; bases not matched to a gene: 13. Germline-derived CDR1 and CDR2 are MDHEN and SYDVKM. Here the CDR3 reads CASLSLGTGAFEAFF. The CDR3 DNA is TGTGCCAGCCTTTCCCTCGGGACAGGGGCCTTTGAAGCTTTCTTT.

Note on this clone: The sample has other DNA sequences that encode this CDR3 too. This chain links TRBV7-2 with TRBJ2-7, with D perhaps matching TRBD2 (6 bases). The germline V gene encodes CDR1 SGHTA and CDR2 FQGNSA. V gave up 0 bases and J gave up 4 bases, with 10 bases separating them. This CDR3 contains 14 residues. The CDR3 sequence is CASSLAGLRYEQYF. The DNA of the CDR3 is TGTGCCAGCAGCTTAGCGGGACTTAGGTACGAGCAGTACTTC.

The chain combines TRBV14 with TRBJ1-2, with 7 bases lining up with TRBD1. The V segment lost 0 bases and the J segment 7 bases; nucleotides outside the gene matches: 5. Germline V gene sequence: CDR1 SGHDN, CDR2 FVKESK. CDR3 length: 14 residues. In DNA form, the CDR3 reads TGTGCCAGCAGCCAAGACGAGGGGGCGCGTGGCTACACCTTC. Residues: CASSQDEGARGYTF.

The rearrangement joins TRBV4-1 to TRBJ2-5; 10 nucleotides agree with TRBD2. Per germline, CDR1 MGHRA and CDR2 YSYEKL. Trimming cost V 1 base and J 5 bases; bases outside gene matches: 7. The CDR3 is 16 amino acids. DNA of the CDR3: TGCGCCAGCAGCCAAGGGCAAGCGGGGGGGCGGGAGACCCAGTACTTC. Protein product: CASSQGQAGGRETQYF.

The chain links TRBV5-4 to TRBJ2-7; D unclear. V was clipped by 0 bases and J by 3 bases, with 10 bases between them. The CDR3 sequence is 14 residues long. The germline gives CDR1 SGHNT, CDR2 YYREEE (reference sequence). The CDR3 here is CASSLENSIYEQYF. The CDR3 DNA is TGTGCCAGCAGCTTGGAAAACAGTATCTACGAGCAGTACTTC.